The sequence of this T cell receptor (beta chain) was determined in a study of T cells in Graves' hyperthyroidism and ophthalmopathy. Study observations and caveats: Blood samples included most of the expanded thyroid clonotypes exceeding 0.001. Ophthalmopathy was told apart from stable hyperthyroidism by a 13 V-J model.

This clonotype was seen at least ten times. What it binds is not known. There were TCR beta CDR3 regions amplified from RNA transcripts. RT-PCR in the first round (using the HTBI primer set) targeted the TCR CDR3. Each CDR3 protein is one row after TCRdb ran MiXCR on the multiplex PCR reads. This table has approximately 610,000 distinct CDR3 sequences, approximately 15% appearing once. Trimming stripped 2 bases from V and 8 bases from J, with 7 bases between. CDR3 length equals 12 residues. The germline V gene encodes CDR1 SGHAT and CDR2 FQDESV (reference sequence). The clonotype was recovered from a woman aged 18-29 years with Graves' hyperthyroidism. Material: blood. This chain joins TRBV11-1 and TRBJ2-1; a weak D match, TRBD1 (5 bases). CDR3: CASSLWGDEQFF. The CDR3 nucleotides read TGTGCCAGCAGCTTATGGGGCGATGAGCAGTTCTTC.